The clone carrying this TCR beta chain has more than one count but fewer than ten. The data were produced by immunoSEQ multiplex PCR, yet TCRdb's version contains in-frame clones alone and is incomplete. The data contain some 190,000 clones, around 80% of them singletons. The record originates from a study of blood T cell repertoires in COVID-19. Germline assignment: CDR1 SQVTM and CDR2 ANQGSEA. The trim removed 3 bases at V and 3 bases at J, leaving 4 bases unmatched. The CDR3 is made up of 14 amino acids. Material: peripheral blood. This TCR came from an elderly woman with COVID-19, enrolled during active disease. The chain combines TRBV29-1 with TRBJ2-3, with TRBD1 matching over 9 bases. CDR3 DNA sequence: TGCAGCGTTGAGGGACAGGGCAGGACAGATACGCAGTATTTT. As protein: CSVEGQGRTDTQYF.